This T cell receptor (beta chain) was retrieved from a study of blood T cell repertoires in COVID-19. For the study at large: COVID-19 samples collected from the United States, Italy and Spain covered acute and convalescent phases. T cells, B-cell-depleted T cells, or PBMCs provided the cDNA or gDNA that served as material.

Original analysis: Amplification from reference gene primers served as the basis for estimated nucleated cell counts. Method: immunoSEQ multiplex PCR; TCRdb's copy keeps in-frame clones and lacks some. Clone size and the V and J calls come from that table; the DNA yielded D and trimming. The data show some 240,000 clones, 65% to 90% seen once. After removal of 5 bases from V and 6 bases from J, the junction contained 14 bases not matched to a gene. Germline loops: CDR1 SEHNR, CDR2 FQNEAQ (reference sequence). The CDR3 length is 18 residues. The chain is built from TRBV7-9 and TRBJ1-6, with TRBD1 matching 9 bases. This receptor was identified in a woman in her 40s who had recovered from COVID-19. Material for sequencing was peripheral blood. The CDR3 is CASSTRDREGSSNSPLHF. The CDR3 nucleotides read TGTGCCAGCAGCACCAGGGACAGGGAAGGCAGTAGTAATTCACCCCTCCACTTT.